This TCR beta chain stems from a study of blood T cell repertoires in COVID-19. The wider study: There were acute and convalescent COVID-19 samples, and they came from the United States, Italy and Spain.

Germline CDR1 SQVTM, CDR2 ANQGSEA. Between the trimmed V and J ends, which lost 5 bases and 8 bases, there was a span of 13 bases. There are 12 residues in the CDR3. The data were produced by immunoSEQ multiplex PCR, yet TCRdb's version contains in-frame clones alone and is incomplete. The profile shows 380,000 or so clones, approximately 77% of them singletons. The sequencing sample was made of peripheral blood. The receptor's source is a human donor with acute or convalescent COVID-19. The donor label of this sample is uncertain. The rearrangement links TRBV29-1 to TRBJ2-1; tentative D call: TRBD2 (5 bases). CDR3 sequence (DNA): TGCAGCGTTTACGGACTCGGGTATGAGCAGTTCTTC. It encodes CSVYGLGYEQFF.